This T cell receptor (beta chain) was found in a study of blood T cell repertoires in COVID-19. For the study at large: From T cells, B-cell-depleted T cells, or PBMCs came the material, which was cDNA or gDNA.

V lost 1 base, J lost 2 bases, and 4 bases stayed unmatched. CDR1 is SGHTA, CDR2 FQGNSA, per germline. The CDR3 is 16 amino acids. Recruits, aged roughly 18 to 90 years, lived in some 25 US areas. Membership in each cohort depended on participant-reported clinical history. Resolution of symptoms, clearance, or two negative PCRs was present in recovered Cohort 3 donors. This clone was recorded once. Here immunoSEQ multiplex PCR was the method, and the copy in TCRdb shows in-frame clones only, minus some. The sample shows about 390,000 clones, around nine tenths of them seen only once. The chain joins TRBV7-2 to TRBJ2-3; TRBD2 aligns across 9 bases. The source of this sequence is a woman aged 50 to 65 who had recovered from COVID-19. Source material: PBMCs or T cells enriched from blood (not recorded which). CDR3: CASSLVAGALTDTQYF. Written as DNA, the CDR3 is TGTGCCAGCAGCTTAGTAGCGGGGGCCCTCACAGATACGCAGTATTTT.